The 5 T cell receptor beta chains given below trace back to one sample, sequenced in a study of OX40 agonist ivuxolimab in advanced cancers. Some clones are missing from TCRdb's copy, which holds only in-frame ones; the method was immunoSEQ multiplex PCR. The table lists tens of thousands of clones, 88% of them singletons, with around 0.93% in the top ten. The input for sequencing was CD4+ or CD8+ T cells sorted from blood, taken in a trial of the OX40 agonist ivuxolimab. These receptors all stem from an adult with an advanced solid tumor such as melanoma, head and neck, liver or kidney cancer.

In DNA form, the CDR3 reads TGCAGCGTTGATGCGGGGTTCTACGAGCAGTACTTC. This translates into CSVDAGFYEQYF. This chain joins TRBV29-1 and TRBJ2-7, with TRBD2 as a possible D gene (6 bases). The germline gives CDR1 SQVTM, CDR2 ANQGSEA. The V and J ends lost 3 bases and 3 bases respectively, with 9 bases between them. CDR3 size: 12 residues.

The gene calls are TRBV4-2 and TRBJ2-3, with D perhaps matching TRBD2 (5 bases). Trimming left V 2 bases short and J 5 bases short, with 8 bases between. CDR1 is LGHNA and CDR2 is YNFKEQ in the germline V gene. The CDR3 runs 13 residues. As DNA, the CDR3 is TGTGCCAGCAGCCAAAGAGGGTTAGATACGCAGTATTTT. This gives the protein CASSQRGLDTQYF.

CDR3 region: CASSEKRHEQYF. In DNA, the CDR3 is TGTGCCAGCAGTGAAAAGAGGCACGAGCAGTACTTC. The chain links TRBV6-1 to TRBJ2-7, with no clear D. The germline V gene has CDR1 MNHNS and CDR2 SASEGT. This CDR3 has 12 amino acids. Trimming stripped 2 bases from V and 5 bases from J, with 7 bases between.

This chain joins TRBV29-1 and TRBJ2-7; perhaps TRBD2 as D (6 bases). Trimming removed 6 bases from V and 7 bases from J, with 19 bases in between. The germline V gene has CDR1 SQVTM and CDR2 ANQGSEA. This CDR3 has 13 amino acids. The CDR3 coding sequence is TGCAGCGTGACCCGGGACTCTACCTTAGAGCAGTACTTC. Translation: CSVTRDSTLEQYF.

This chain joins TRBV11-2 and TRBJ2-3; 12 nucleotides line up with TRBD2. The CDR3 loop spans 16 amino acids. V lost 4 bases, J lost 5 bases, and 7 bases stayed unmatched. CDR1 and CDR2 from the germline V gene are SGHAT and FQNNGV. CDR3 in amino acids: CASSSELAGGLDTQYF. Here the CDR3 DNA reads TGTGCCAGCAGCTCCGAACTAGCGGGGGGATTAGATACGCAGTATTTT.